The rows below give T cell receptor beta chains drawn from one sample of a study of PD-1 blockade in mismatch repair-deficient tumors. Clones were read by immunoSEQ multiplex PCR, and TCRdb kept only the in-frame ones, dropping some. The sample has under 75,000 clones, about nine tenths seen once. Specimen: peripheral blood, collected 52 weeks after starting pembrolizumab. The receptors were sampled from an adult with mismatch repair-deficient cancer. CDR3s include the opening cysteine and the closing phenylalanine or tryptophan. D genes are given only for firm matches. Clone size is given for some rows only: seen once, a few or many times, or a class if the clone is expanded.

TRBJ2-7 | NA | TRBV4-1 | few | TGCGCCAGCAGCCCAGGCGGGCACCCCTACGAGCAGTACTTC | CASSPGGHPYEQYF
TRBJ2-6 | NA | TRBV19 | NA | TGTGCCAGTAGCGCCGACGCAGGGGTCTCTGGGGCCAACGTCCTGACTTTC | CASSADAGVSGANVLTF
TRBJ1-3 | NA | TRBV2 | NA | TGTGCCAGCAGTGGGGGGAAAATGGCCGACCCTGGAAACACCATATATTTT | CASSGGKMADPGNTIYF
TRBJ2-7 | NA | TRBV28 | NA | TGTGCCAGCAGTTTATGGGGGGGGCCCTACGAGCAGTACTTC | CASSLWGGPYEQYF
TRBJ1-5 | NA | TRBV5-6 | NA | TGTGCCAGCAGCTTGGGGCAGTTCAATCAGCCCCAGCATTTT | CASSLGQFNQPQHF
TRBJ2-1 | TRBD2 | TRBV10-3 | NA | TGTGCCATCAGAGGACTAGCGGGAGGGCAGACCAACTACAATGAGCAGTTCTTC | CAIRGLAGGQTNYNEQFF
TRBJ1-1 | NA | TRBV18 | NA | TGTGCCAGCTCACCAGGGAACACTGAAGCTTTCTTT | CASSPGNTEAFF
TRBJ2-7 | NA | TRBV14 | NA | TGTGCCAGCAGCCAAGAACGGGCGGCCTCCTACGAGCAGTACTTC | CASSQERAASYEQYF
TRBJ2-7 | NA | TRBV6-6 | NA | TGTGCCAGCAGTTCGGGACAAATCTACGAGCAGTACTTC | CASSSGQIYEQYF
TRBJ2-2 | TRBD1 | TRBV14 | NA | TGTGCCAGCAGCCAAGGACCTACAGGGGACACCGGGGAGCTGTTTTTT | CASSQGPTGDTGELFF
TRBJ2-3 | TRBD2 | TRBV10-3 | NA | TGTGCCATCAGTGGGGGGGGTGCGGCTAGCACAGATACGCAGTATTTT | CAISGGGAASTDTQYF
TRBJ2-3 | NA | TRBV13 | NA | TGTGCCAGCAGCGAGGACCTGGCGGTTAGGGAGGTGGGGCCCACAGATACGCAGTATTTT | CASSEDLAVREVGPTDTQYF
TRBJ1-3 | TRBD1 | TRBV2 | NA | TGTGCCAGCAGTGGGACAGGGGGCTCTGGAAACACCATATATTTT | CASSGTGGSGNTIYF
TRBJ2-3 | NA | TRBV2 | NA | TGTGCCAGCAGTGGCGGACAAAGCACAGATACGCAGTATTTT | CASSGGQSTDTQYF
TRBJ2-1 | NA | TRBV5-6 | NA | TGTGCCAGCAGCATAGGACACCGCAATGAGCAGTTCTTC | CASSIGHRNEQFF
TRBJ2-7 | TRBD1 | TRBV5-5 | once | TGTGCCAGCAGCTTTCGACAGGGGGAAGGGGACGTTGAGCAGTACTTC | CASSFRQGEGDVEQYF
TRBJ2-1 | TRBD2 | TRBV4-3 | NA | TGCGCCAGCAGCCAAAACCCAGCGGGAGGCCCGTACAATGAGCAGTTCTTC | CASSQNPAGGPYNEQFF
TRBJ1-1 | NA | TRBV19 | NA | TGTGCCAGTAGTATGAGGGGATCTGAAGCTTTCTTT | CASSMRGSEAFF
TRBJ2-1 | NA | TRBV5-5 | few | TGTGCCAGCAGCTCCAATGAGCAGTTCTTC | CASSSNEQFF
TRBJ2-1 | NA | TRBV11-3 | NA | TGTGCCAGCAGCCCCTTCAGGCGGAAGTCCTACAATGAGCAGTTCTTC | CASSPFRRKSYNEQFF
TRBJ2-7 | NA | TRBV7-2 | few | TGTGCCAGCAGCTTAACAGCCACCTACGAGCAGTACTTC | CASSLTATYEQYF
TRBJ2-3 | TRBD1 | TRBV30 | NA | TGTGCCTGGAGTAGGGACAGGGGAACAGATACGCAGTATTTT | CAWSRDRGTDTQYF
TRBJ2-7 | NA | TRBV10-2 | NA | TGCGCCAGCAGTGAGTATCACTACGAGCAGTACTTC | CASSEYHYEQYF
TRBJ1-3 | NA | TRBV28 | NA | TGTGCCAGCAGTTTCCGGGACTCCCACTCTGGAAACACCATATATTTT | CASSFRDSHSGNTIYF
TRBJ2-1 | NA | TRBV6-6 | NA | TGTGCCACACTACAGGGAGGAGGTGAGCAGTTCTTC | CATLQGGGEQFF
TRBJ1-4 | TRBD1 | TRBV19 | few | TGTGCCAGTAGTGTACCGGGACAGGTCCTGTTTTTT | CASSVPGQVLFF
TRBJ2-3 | TRBD2 | TRBV19 | NA | TGTGCCAGTAGTTTCCATAGCGGGAGTTTCGCAGATACGCAGTATTTT | CASSFHSGSFADTQYF
TRBJ2-7 | TRBD2 | TRBV19 | NA | TGTGCCAGGATGATGACTAGCGGGAGAGCCAAAGAATGGAGCTACGAGCAGTACTTC | CARMMTSGRAKEWSYEQYF
TRBJ2-4 | NA | TRBV4-3 | NA | TGCGCCAGCAGCCAAGATCCAGGGGACCGCCGGATTCAGTACTTC | CASSQDPGDRRIQYF
TRBJ1-1 | NA | TRBV11-2 | NA | TGTGCCAGCAGCTTAGACAACAGGCTGAACACTGAAGCTTTCTTT | CASSLDNRLNTEAFF
TRBJ2-7 | NA | TRBV10-3 | NA | TGTGCCATCAAGGGACAAGCCTACGAGCAGTACTTC | CAIKGQAYEQYF
TRBJ2-2 | TRBD2 | TRBV19 | NA | TGTGCCAGTAGTATCCCGGGACTAGCCGACACCGGGGAGCTGTTTTTT | CASSIPGLADTGELFF
TRBJ2-3 | NA | TRBV6-6 | NA | TGTGCCAGCAGTTACCTAGACGATACGCAGTATTTT | CASSYLDDTQYF
TRBJ2-1 | NA | TRBV5-1 | NA | TGCGCCAGCAGCTTGGTGGGCCTGGGGGATGAGCAGTTCTTC | CASSLVGLGDEQFF
TRBJ1-2 | NA | TRBV14 | NA | TGTGCCAGCAGCCAAGTTGGGGACCCCGACTATGGCTACACCTTC | CASSQVGDPDYGYTF
TRBJ2-6 | NA | TRBV21-1 | NA | TGTGCCGGAGACAGCTCTGGGGCCAACGTCCTGACTTTC | CAGDSSGANVLTF
TRBJ2-7 | NA | TRBV6-1 | NA | TGTGCCAGCAGTGAATTCGGGTTGGGTGGTTCCTACGAGCAGTACTTC | CASSEFGLGGSYEQYF
TRBJ2-2 | TRBD2 | TRBV6-1 | NA | TGTGCCAGCAGTGAAGGGGCGGGAGGGCCCACCGGGGAGCTGTTTTTT | CASSEGAGGPTGELFF
TRBJ2-7 | TRBD2 | TRBV7-9 | NA | TGTGCCAGCAGCGGCGGGAGGAGCTCCTACGAGCAGTACTTC | CASSGGRSSYEQYF
TRBJ2-7 | NA | TRBV7-8 | once | TGTGCCAGCAGCTTCGGGACGGGGACCTACGAGCAGTACTTC | CASSFGTGTYEQYF
TRBJ2-7 | NA | TRBV27 | NA | TGTGCCAGCAGTATAGGACTGGGTAGCTCCTACGAGCAGTACTTC | CASSIGLGSSYEQYF
TRBJ2-4 | NA | TRBV21-1 | NA | TGTGCCAGCACCTTCCCGGGACTAGCGGGAGCAAGGTGGGCCAAAAACATTCAGTACTTC | CASTFPGLAGARWAKNIQYF
TRBJ2-7 | NA | TRBV10-3 | NA | TGTGCCATCAGTGAGATGGAGGGCGGTAACGCGAGCTCCTACGAGCAGTACTTC | CAISEMEGGNASSYEQYF
TRBJ2-5 | TRBD2 | TRBV7-9 | NA | TGTGCCAGCAGCTTAGCGGGACTAGCGGATCAAGAGACCCAGTACTTC | CASSLAGLADQETQYF